A selection of T cell receptor beta chains follows, all from one sample in a study of neoadjuvant anti-PD-1 for oral cavity cancer. Clones were read by immunoSEQ multiplex PCR, and TCRdb kept only the in-frame ones, dropping some. The table includes fewer than 90,000 clones, approximately 84% detected once. The sample here was PBMCs, taken after nivolumab (anti-PD-1) treatment. These TCRs come from a person aged 35-79 years with oral cavity squamous cell carcinoma. CDR3s include the opening cysteine and the closing phenylalanine or tryptophan. Fields, in order: clone size, V gene, CDR3 length, D gene, CDR3 protein. The D gene is left open where the match is weak. The size of a clone is reported for some rows only, either as once, few or many, or as a class for expanded clones.

clone size: .
V gene: TRBV5-6
CDR3 length: 15
D gene: TRBD1
CDR3 protein: CASSSTGSGNQPQHF

clone size: .
V gene: TRBV6-5
CDR3 length: 13
D gene: .
CDR3 protein: CASSENYNYEQYF

clone size: once
V gene: TRBV19
CDR3 length: 14
D gene: .
CDR3 protein: CASSIVTAVTEAFF

clone size: .
V gene: TRBV6-6
CDR3 length: 14
D gene: .
CDR3 protein: CASKGGASSYEQYF

clone size: .
V gene: TRBV7-9
CDR3 length: 16
D gene: TRBD2
CDR3 protein: CASSSLTSGFTDTQYF

clone size: once
V gene: TRBV7-8
CDR3 length: 15
D gene: TRBD1
CDR3 protein: CASSLGQGERETQYF

clone size: few
V gene: TRBV5-1
CDR3 length: 14
D gene: .
CDR3 protein: CASSFTGGGDEQYF

clone size: .
V gene: TRBV5-6
CDR3 length: 15
D gene: TRBD1
CDR3 protein: CASSFRTGRNTEAFF

clone size: .
V gene: TRBV19
CDR3 length: 16
D gene: TRBD2
CDR3 protein: CASSGGTSGRGDTQYF

clone size: .
V gene: TRBV6-6
CDR3 length: 10
D gene: .
CDR3 protein: CASGSQPQHF

clone size: .
V gene: TRBV6-6
CDR3 length: 13
D gene: .
CDR3 protein: CASSYDEGTGYTF

clone size: .
V gene: TRBV4-1
CDR3 length: 14
D gene: .
CDR3 protein: CASSLSLNTGELFF

clone size: .
V gene: TRBV9
CDR3 length: 14
D gene: .
CDR3 protein: CASSVRERTDTQYF

clone size: .
V gene: TRBV5-1
CDR3 length: 16
D gene: TRBD2
CDR3 protein: CASSLEGTSGSLEQYF

clone size: .
V gene: TRBV19
CDR3 length: 13
D gene: .
CDR3 protein: CASSPGGGGTQYF

clone size: .
V gene: TRBV7-6
CDR3 length: 16
D gene: TRBD2
CDR3 protein: CASSEESGISYNEQFF

clone size: .
V gene: TRBV15
CDR3 length: 15
D gene: TRBD1
CDR3 protein: CATSSKQGITYEQYF

clone size: .
V gene: TRBV7-9
CDR3 length: 12
D gene: TRBD1
CDR3 protein: CASSSGQGEAFF

clone size: once
V gene: TRBV14
CDR3 length: 16
D gene: .
CDR3 protein: CASSHTPANSGNTIYF

clone size: few
V gene: TRBV9
CDR3 length: 14
D gene: .
CDR3 protein: CASSEGTVNTEAFF

clone size: .
V gene: TRBV2
CDR3 length: 15
D gene: .
CDR3 protein: CASSPLVGDTGELFF

clone size: .
V gene: TRBV2
CDR3 length: 14
D gene: .
CDR3 protein: CASILGENSYEQYF

clone size: .
V gene: TRBV11-2
CDR3 length: 14
D gene: TRBD2
CDR3 protein: CASSNSGGFYEQYF

clone size: .
V gene: TRBV19
CDR3 length: 15
D gene: .
CDR3 protein: CASSRVDRNTGELFF

clone size: .
V gene: TRBV27
CDR3 length: 13
D gene: .
CDR3 protein: CASRSKNTGELFF

clone size: .
V gene: TRBV5-1
CDR3 length: 13
D gene: .
CDR3 protein: CASSLGEGTEAFF

clone size: .
V gene: TRBV6-6
CDR3 length: 12
D gene: .
CDR3 protein: CASRQLNEKLFF

clone size: .
V gene: TRBV5-6
CDR3 length: 16
D gene: TRBD2
CDR3 protein: CASSWAGTSGRNEQFF

clone size: once
V gene: TRBV5-5
CDR3 length: 15
D gene: .
CDR3 protein: CASSLVPDRTEKLFF

clone size: .
V gene: TRBV11-1
CDR3 length: 15
D gene: .
CDR3 protein: CASSLQGVVTGELFF

clone size: .
V gene: TRBV5-4
CDR3 length: 15
D gene: .
CDR3 protein: CASSPDYASYNEQFF

clone size: .
V gene: TRBV19
CDR3 length: 14
D gene: .
CDR3 protein: CASSSRGPGYEQYF

clone size: once
V gene: TRBV28
CDR3 length: 16
D gene: TRBD1
CDR3 protein: CASSSSGTGGAYGYTF

clone size: .
V gene: TRBV10-3
CDR3 length: 14
D gene: TRBD2
CDR3 protein: CAIGPAAGGNEQFF

clone size: .
V gene: TRBV20-1
CDR3 length: 11
D gene: .
CDR3 protein: CSAEWTNGYTF

clone size: once
V gene: TRBV19
CDR3 length: 14
D gene: .
CDR3 protein: CASSMSGLRNEQFF

clone size: once
V gene: TRBV2
CDR3 length: 14
D gene: .
CDR3 protein: CASTRESLDTEAFF

clone size: .
V gene: TRBV29-1
CDR3 length: 13
D gene: TRBD2
CDR3 protein: CSGTSGRADEQFF

clone size: .
V gene: TRBV21-1
CDR3 length: 14
D gene: .
CDR3 protein: CASSHCPPGKTQYF

clone size: .
V gene: TRBV19
CDR3 length: 15
D gene: .
CDR3 protein: CASSIAASGDNEQFF

clone size: .
V gene: TRBV2
CDR3 length: 14
D gene: .
CDR3 protein: CASSRSPAIETQYF

clone size: .
V gene: TRBV7-2
CDR3 length: 14
D gene: .
CDR3 protein: CASSLDPPSYEQYF

clone size: few
V gene: TRBV2
CDR3 length: 14
D gene: TRBD1
CDR3 protein: CASRGQTTEYGYTF

clone size: .
V gene: TRBV7-8
CDR3 length: 15
D gene: .
CDR3 protein: CASSLVGGNTGELFF

clone size: .
V gene: TRBV11-2
CDR3 length: 15
D gene: .
CDR3 protein: CASTPSTGINTEAFF

clone size: .
V gene: TRBV2
CDR3 length: 14
D gene: .
CDR3 protein: CASSEEAGNYGYTF

clone size: .
V gene: TRBV7-7
CDR3 length: 15
D gene: .
CDR3 protein: CASSQDSSSGNTIYF

clone size: .
V gene: TRBV10-1
CDR3 length: 13
D gene: TRBD1
CDR3 protein: CASKGQVDNEQFF

clone size: .
V gene: TRBV19
CDR3 length: 13
D gene: TRBD2
CDR3 protein: CASTSGSSDTQYF

clone size: few
V gene: TRBV10-2
CDR3 length: 17
D gene: TRBD2
CDR3 protein: CASSEPDPGLGYNEQFF

clone size: .
V gene: TRBV6-5
CDR3 length: 15
D gene: .
CDR3 protein: CASRTRDGIGETQYF